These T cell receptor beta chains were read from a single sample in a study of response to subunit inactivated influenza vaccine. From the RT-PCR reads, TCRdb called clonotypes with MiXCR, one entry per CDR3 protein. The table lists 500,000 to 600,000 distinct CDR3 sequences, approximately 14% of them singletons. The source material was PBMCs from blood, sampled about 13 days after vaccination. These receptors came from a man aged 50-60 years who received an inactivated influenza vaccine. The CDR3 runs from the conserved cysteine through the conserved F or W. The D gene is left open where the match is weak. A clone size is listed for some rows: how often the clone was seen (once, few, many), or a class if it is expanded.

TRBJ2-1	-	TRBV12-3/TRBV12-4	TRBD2	TGTGCCAGCATCAAGACTAGCGGGTTTAGCTCCTACAATGAGCAGTTCTTC	CASIKTSGFSSYNEQFF
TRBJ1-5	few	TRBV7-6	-	TGTGCCAGCAGCCCCCACCCGGACAGTGTGAGGAATCAGCCCCAGCATTTT	CASSPHPDSVRNQPQHF
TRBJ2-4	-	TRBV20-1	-	TGCAGTGCCCGAGGGCGGGACATTTCCAAAAACATTCAGTACTTC	CSARGRDISKNIQYF
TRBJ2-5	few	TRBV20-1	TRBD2	TGCAGTGCTAGGAAAGCTAGCGGGGGACTCCAAGAGACCCAGTACTTC	CSARKASGGLQETQYF
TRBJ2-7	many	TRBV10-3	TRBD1	TGTGCCATCAGTGACCAACTACAGGGGGCTATTCCCTACGAGCAGTACTTC	CAISDQLQGAIPYEQYF
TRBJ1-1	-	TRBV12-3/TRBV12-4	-	TGTGCCAGCACCTCCGGGGGCACTGAAGCTTTCTTT	CASTSGGTEAFF
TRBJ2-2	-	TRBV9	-	TGTGCCAGCAGCACCCCTAGGGGGGGGAGCTCCGGGGAGCTGTTTTTT	CASSTPRGGSSGELFF
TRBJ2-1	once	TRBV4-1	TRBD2	TGCGCCAGCAGTCCTGCTGCGGGGGGGTCATACAATGAGCAGTTCTTC	CASSPAAGGSYNEQFF
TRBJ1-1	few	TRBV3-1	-	TGTGCCAGCAGCCAAGTTCCTCAGAACACTGAAGCTTTCTTT	CASSQVPQNTEAFF
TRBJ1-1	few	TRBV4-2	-	TGTGCCAGCAGCCAATGGGAGGGGGGAACTGAAGCTTTCTTT	CASSQWEGGTEAFF
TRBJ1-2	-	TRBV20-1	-	TGCAGTGCTAGAGTTTCTTATGGCTACACCTTC	CSARVSYGYTF
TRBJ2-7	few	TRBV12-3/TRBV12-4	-	TGTGCCAGCAGTACCCGAGTAACCTACGAGCAGTACTTC	CASSTRVTYEQYF